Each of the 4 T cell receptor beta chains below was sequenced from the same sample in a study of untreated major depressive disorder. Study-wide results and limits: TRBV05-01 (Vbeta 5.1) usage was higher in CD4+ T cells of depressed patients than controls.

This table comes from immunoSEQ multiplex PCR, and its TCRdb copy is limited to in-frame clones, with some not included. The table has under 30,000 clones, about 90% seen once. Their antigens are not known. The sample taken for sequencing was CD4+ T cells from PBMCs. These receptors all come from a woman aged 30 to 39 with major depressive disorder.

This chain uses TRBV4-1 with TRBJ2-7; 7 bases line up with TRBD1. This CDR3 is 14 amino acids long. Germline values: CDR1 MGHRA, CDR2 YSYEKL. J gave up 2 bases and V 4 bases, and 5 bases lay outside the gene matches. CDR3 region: CASSRGQTAYEQYF. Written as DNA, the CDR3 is TGCGCCAGCAGCCGGGGACAGACGGCCTACGAGCAGTACTTC.

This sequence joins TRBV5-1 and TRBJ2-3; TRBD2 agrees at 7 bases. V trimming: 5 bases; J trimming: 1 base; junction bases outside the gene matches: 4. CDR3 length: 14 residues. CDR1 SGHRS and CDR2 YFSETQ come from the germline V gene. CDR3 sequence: CASRRSGGTDTQYF. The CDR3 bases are TGCGCCAGCAGGCGGAGCGGGGGCACAGATACGCAGTATTTT.

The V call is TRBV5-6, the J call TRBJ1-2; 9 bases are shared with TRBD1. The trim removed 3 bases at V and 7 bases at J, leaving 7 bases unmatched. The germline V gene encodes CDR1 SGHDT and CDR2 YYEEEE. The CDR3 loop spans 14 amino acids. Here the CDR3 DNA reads TGTGCCAGCAGCTGGGGACAGGGCGGGAGTGGCTACACCTTC. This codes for CASSWGQGGSGYTF.

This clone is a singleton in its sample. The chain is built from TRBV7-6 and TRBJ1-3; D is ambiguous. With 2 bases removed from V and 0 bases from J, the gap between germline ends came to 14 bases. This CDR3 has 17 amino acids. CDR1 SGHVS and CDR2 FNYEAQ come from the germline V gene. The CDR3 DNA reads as TGTGCCAGCAGCTTAAAAATATTGGCGGGCTCTGGAAACACCATATATTTT. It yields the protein CASSLKILAGSGNTIYF.